This T cell receptor (beta chain) was obtained from a study of CD8+ T cells in alopecia areata. The study's findings and limits: TCR sharing across patients was less clear than in mice, possibly HLA-related. In lesional scalp, particularly from alopecia totalis/universalis, clonality was higher than in normal scalp. Normal skin's resident alphabeta T cells are also sequenced in scalp samples.

Extracted RNA was reverse transcribed into cDNA, the sequencing template. Clones were sequenced by immunoSEQ multiplex PCR, and TCRdb holds only the in-frame ones, with some missing. The sample records about 220,000 clones, about 50% being singletons. This clone came up a few times. What it recognizes is unknown. Treatment reported: oral pan-JAK inhibitor, 5-10 mg twice daily. The TCR was taken from a human donor with alopecia areata. The source was CD4+ T cells sorted from blood, collected at week 4, from a patient treated with tofacitinib.

The DNA of the CDR3 is TGTGCCAGCAGTCCCAAGGTTGGGGGTAGGACAGATACGCAGTATTTT. Translation: CASSPKVGGRTDTQYF. The rearrangement joins TRBV27 to TRBJ2-3; D is perhaps TRBD1 or TRBD2 (5 bases each). Trimming pared 5 bases from V and 3 bases from J, leaving 18 bases between. The germline V gene has CDR1 MNHEY and CDR2 SMNVEV (reference sequence). This CDR3 contains 16 residues.